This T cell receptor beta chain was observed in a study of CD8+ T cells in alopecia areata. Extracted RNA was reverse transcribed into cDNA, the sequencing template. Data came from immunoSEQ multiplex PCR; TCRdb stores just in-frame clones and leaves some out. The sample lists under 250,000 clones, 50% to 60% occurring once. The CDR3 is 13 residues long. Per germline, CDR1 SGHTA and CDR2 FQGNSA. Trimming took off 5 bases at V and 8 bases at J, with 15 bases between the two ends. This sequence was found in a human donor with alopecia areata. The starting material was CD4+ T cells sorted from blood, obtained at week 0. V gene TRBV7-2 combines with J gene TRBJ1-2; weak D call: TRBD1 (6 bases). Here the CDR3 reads CASSANRDRGYTF. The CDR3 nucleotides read TGTGCCAGCAGCGCCAACAGGGATAGGGGCTACACCTTC.